This TCR beta chain was retrieved from a study of blood T cell repertoires in COVID-19. Some clones are missing from TCRdb's copy, which holds only in-frame ones; the method was immunoSEQ multiplex PCR. Among a few hundred thousand clones listed, around 84% were seen once. This clone was picked up one time. The clonotype originates from a man aged 25-45 years with active or convalescent COVID-19. The material sequenced was peripheral blood.

The CDR3 DNA is TGTGCCAGTAGTAGAACCGGGGGCAATCAGCCCCAGCATTTT. This encodes CASSRTGGNQPQHF. The gene calls are TRBV19 and TRBJ1-5, with D hard to call. Trimming left V 4 bases short and J 2 bases short, with 9 bases between. CDR1 is LNHDA and CDR2 is SQIVND in the germline V gene (reference sequence). The CDR3 runs 14 residues.